This TCR beta chain comes out of a study of blood T cell repertoires in COVID-19. Study-wide context: Samples representing acute and convalescent COVID-19 were sourced from the United States, Italy and Spain. Sources were T cells, B-cell-depleted T cells, or PBMCs; the material itself was cDNA or gDNA.

Authors' analysis steps: It was from reference gene primer amplification that nucleated cell counts were estimated. This table comes from immunoSEQ multiplex PCR, and its TCRdb copy is limited to in-frame clones, with some not included. D and trimming come from the DNA, and the V and J calls and clone size come from that table. The sample shows approximately 260,000 clones, around 84% of them seen only once. This CDR3 spans 15 amino acids. V lost 5 bases and J lost 10, with 20 bases in between. Germline loops: CDR1 SEHNR, CDR2 FQNEAQ (reference sequence). The receptor was isolated from a man aged 30 to 39 with acute COVID-19. The V and J genes are TRBV7-9 and TRBJ1-4, with D possibly being TRBD1 (5 bases). Sequencing was performed on PBMCs or T cells enriched from blood (not recorded which). The CDR3 loop reads CASSPRTDKRAKLFF. CDR3 bases: TGTGCCAGCAGCCCCCGGACGGACAAACGTGCAAAACTGTTTTTT.